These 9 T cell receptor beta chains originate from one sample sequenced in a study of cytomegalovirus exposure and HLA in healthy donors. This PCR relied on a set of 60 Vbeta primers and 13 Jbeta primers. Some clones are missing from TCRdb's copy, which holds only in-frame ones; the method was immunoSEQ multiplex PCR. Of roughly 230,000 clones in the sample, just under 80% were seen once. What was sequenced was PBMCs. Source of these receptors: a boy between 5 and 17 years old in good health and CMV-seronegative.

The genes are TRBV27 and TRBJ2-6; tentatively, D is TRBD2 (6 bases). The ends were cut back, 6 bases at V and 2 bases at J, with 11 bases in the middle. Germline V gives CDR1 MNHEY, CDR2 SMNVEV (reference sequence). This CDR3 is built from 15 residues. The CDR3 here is CASRKSGAGANVLTF. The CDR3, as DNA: TGTGCCAGCAGAAAATCGGGAGCTGGGGCCAACGTCCTGACTTTC.

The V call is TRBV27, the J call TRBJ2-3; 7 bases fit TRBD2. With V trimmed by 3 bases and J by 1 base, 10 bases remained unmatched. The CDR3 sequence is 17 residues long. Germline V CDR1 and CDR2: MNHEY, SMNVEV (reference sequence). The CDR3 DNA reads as TGTGCCAGCAGTTTCCGAAAACAAGCGGGGCGCACAGATACGCAGTATTTT. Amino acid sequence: CASSFRKQAGRTDTQYF.

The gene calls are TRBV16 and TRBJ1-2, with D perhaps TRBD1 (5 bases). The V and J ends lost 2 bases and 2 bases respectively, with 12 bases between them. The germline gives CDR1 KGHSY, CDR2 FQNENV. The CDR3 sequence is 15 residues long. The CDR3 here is CASSQGASINYGYTF. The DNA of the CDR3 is TGTGCCAGCAGCCAAGGGGCCAGTATCAACTATGGCTACACCTTC.

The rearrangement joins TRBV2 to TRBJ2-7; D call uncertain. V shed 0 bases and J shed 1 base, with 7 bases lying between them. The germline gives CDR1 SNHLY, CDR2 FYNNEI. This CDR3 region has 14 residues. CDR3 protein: CASSEAELSYEQYF. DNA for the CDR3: TGTGCCAGCAGTGAAGCGGAACTATCCTACGAGCAGTACTTC. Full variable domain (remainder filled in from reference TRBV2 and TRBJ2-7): EPEVTQTPSHQVTQMGQEVILRCVPISNHLYFYWYRQILGQKVEFLVSFYNNEISEKSEIFDDQFSVERPDGSNFTLKIRSTKLEDSAMYFCASSEAELSYEQYFGPGTRLTVT.

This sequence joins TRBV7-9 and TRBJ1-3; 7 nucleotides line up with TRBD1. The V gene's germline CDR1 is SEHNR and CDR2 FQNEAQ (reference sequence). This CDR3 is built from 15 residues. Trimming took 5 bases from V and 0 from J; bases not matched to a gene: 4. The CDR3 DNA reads TGTGCCAGCAGCCATGGGACAGACTCTGGAAACACCATATATTTT. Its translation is CASSHGTDSGNTIYF.

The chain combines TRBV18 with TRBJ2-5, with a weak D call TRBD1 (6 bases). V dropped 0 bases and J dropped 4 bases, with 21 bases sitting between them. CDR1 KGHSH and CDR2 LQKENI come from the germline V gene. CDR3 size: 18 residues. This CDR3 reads CASSPPRMETGLAETQYF. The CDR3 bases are TGTGCCAGCTCACCACCGCGAATGGAGACAGGACTCGCAGAGACCCAGTACTTC.

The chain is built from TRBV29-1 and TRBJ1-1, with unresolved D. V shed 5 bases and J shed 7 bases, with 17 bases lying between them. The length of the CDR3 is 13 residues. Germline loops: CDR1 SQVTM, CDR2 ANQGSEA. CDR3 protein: CSVRLWEGSEAFF. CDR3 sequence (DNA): TGCAGCGTTCGTCTGTGGGAGGGAAGTGAAGCTTTCTTT.

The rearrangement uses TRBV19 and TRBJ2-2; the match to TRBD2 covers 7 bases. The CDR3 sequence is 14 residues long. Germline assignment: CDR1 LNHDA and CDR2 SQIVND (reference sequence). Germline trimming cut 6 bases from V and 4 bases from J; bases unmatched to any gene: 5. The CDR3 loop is CASRTGRSTGELFF. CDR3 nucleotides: TGTGCCAGTAGAACCGGGAGGTCCACCGGGGAGCTGTTTTTT.

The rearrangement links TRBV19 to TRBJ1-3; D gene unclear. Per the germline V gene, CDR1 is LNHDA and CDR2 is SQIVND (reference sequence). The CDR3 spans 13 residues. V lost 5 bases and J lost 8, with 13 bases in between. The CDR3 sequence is CASSAHYGDTIYF. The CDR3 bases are TGTGCCAGTAGTGCCCATTACGGGGACACCATATATTTT.